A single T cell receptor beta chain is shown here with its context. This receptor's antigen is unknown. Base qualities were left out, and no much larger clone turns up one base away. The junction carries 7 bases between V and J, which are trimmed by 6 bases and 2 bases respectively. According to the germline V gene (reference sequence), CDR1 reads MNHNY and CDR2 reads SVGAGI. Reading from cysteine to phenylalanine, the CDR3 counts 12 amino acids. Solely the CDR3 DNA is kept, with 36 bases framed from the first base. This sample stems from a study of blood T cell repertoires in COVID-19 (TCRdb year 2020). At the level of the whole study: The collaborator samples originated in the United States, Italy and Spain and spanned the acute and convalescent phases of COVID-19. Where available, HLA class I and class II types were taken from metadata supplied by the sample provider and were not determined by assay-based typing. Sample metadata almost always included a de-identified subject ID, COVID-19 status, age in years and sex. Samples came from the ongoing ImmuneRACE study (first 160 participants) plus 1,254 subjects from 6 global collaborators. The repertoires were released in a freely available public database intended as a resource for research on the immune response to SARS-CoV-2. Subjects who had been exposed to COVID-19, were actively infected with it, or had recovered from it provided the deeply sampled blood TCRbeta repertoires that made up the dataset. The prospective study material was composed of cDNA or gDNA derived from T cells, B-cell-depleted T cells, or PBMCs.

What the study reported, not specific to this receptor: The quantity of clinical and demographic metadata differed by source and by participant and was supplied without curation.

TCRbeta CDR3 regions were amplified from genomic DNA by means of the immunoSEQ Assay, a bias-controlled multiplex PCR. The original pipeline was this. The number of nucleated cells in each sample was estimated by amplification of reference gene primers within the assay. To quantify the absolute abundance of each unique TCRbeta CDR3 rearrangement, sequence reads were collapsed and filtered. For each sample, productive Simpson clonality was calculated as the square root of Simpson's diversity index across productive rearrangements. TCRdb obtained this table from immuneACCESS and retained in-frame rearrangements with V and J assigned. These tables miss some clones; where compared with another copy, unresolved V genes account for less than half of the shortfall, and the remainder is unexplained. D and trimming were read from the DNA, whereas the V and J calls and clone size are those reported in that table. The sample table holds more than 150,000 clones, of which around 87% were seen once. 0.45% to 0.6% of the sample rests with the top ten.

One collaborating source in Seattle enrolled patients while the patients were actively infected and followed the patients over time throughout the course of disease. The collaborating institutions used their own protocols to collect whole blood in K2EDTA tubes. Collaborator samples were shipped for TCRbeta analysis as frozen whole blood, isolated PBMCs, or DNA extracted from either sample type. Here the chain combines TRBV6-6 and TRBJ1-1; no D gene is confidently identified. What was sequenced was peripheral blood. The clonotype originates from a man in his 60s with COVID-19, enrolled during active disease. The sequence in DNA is TGTGCCAGCAGACGACCAAACACTGAAGCTTTCTTT. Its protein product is CASRRPNTEAFF.